This T cell receptor beta chain was documented in a study of blood T cell repertoires in COVID-19. About the study: PBMCs, B-cell-depleted T cells, or T cells provided the cDNA or gDNA that made up the material.

Clones were read by immunoSEQ multiplex PCR, and TCRdb kept only the in-frame ones, dropping some. The sample has more than 100,000 clones, about four fifths seen once; the top ten hold approximately 2.5%. The CDR3 totals 14 residues. Germline V gene data show CDR1 as SGHVS and CDR2 as FQNEAQ. Unmatched junction bases numbered 3, after V lost 5 bases and J lost 4 bases. What was sequenced was peripheral blood. This TCR was recovered from a man aged 70-80 years with acute or convalescent COVID-19. The chain has TRBV7-8 and TRBJ1-4, with 8 bases matching TRBD1. The CDR3 region has the DNA TGTGCCAGCAGCCTAGACAGGGGTAATGAAAAACTGTTTTTT. Its translation: CASSLDRGNEKLFF. The full variable domain, its missing parts supplied by reference TRBV7-8 and TRBJ1-4, is GAGVSQSPRYKVAKRGQDVALRCDPISGHVSLFWYQQALGQGPEFLTYFQNEAQLDKSGLPSDRFFAERPEGSVSTLKIQRTQQEDSAVYLCASSLDRGNEKLFFGSGTQLSVL.